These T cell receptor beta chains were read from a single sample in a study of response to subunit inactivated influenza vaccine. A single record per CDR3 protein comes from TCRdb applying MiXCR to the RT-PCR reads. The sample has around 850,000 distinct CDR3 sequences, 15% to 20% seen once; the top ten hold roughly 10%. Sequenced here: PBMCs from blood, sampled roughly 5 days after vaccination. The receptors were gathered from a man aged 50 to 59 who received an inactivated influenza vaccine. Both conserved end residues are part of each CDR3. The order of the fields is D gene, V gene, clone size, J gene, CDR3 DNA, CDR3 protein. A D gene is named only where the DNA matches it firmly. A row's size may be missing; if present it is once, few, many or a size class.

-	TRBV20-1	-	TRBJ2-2	TGCAGTGCTAGAGTCTTTGGACCCGACACCGGGGAGCTGTTTTTT	CSARVFGPDTGELFF
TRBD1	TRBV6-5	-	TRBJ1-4	TGTGCCAGCAGTTTGACAGGGGGCACTAATGAAAAACTGTTTTTT	CASSLTGGTNEKLFF
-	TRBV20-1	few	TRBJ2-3	TGCAGTGCTAGCCCCCTGTCAGGCAGGACAGATACGCAGTATTTT	CSASPLSGRTDTQYF
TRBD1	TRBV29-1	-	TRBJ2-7	TGCAGCGTAGAGACCGGGACAGGGCTGGGCGAGCAGTACTTC	CSVETGTGLGEQYF
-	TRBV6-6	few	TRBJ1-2	TGTGCCAGCAGTTACTCAGAGGGGAGGACTTTC	CASSYSEGRTF
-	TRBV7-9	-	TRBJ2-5	TGTGCCAGCAGCTTAGAAGACCCTCAAGAGACCCAGTACTTC	CASSLEDPQETQYF
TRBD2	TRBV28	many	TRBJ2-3	TGTGCCAGCAGTCTACGGACTAGCCTCACAGATACGCAGTATTTT	CASSLRTSLTDTQYF
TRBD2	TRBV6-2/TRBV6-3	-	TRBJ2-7	TGTGCCAGCAGTTACTTGGGGAGCGGGGCCCAGCAGTACTTC	CASSYLGSGAQQYF
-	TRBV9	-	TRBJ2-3	TGTGCCAGCAGCGGACAGGGACTCCTAAGCACAGATACGCAGTATTTT	CASSGQGLLSTDTQYF
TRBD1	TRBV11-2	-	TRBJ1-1	TGTGCCAGCAGCAACAGGGGGCGTTCGGCTTTCTTT	CASSNRGRSAFF